Below, 13 T cell receptor beta chains from the same sample are listed, as sequenced in a study of CD4 T cells in relation to SARS-CoV-2 and coronaviruses. Before the COVID-19 pandemic, during about 2011-2019, CD4+ T cells were taken from unexposed donors. Isolation of CD4+ T cells took place after approximately 10 days in culture. These receptors lack a known antigen. This table comes from immunoSEQ multiplex PCR, and its TCRdb copy is limited to in-frame clones, with some not included. The sample consists of 20,000 to 25,000 clones, about 75% of them appearing once. Material: CD4+ T cells from PBMCs, cultured in vitro. These receptors were obtained from a human donor in good health.

V and J are TRBV6-5 and TRBJ2-7, with D tentatively TRBD1 (5 bases). This CDR3 has 11 residues. V dropped 6 bases and J dropped 10 bases, with 13 bases sitting between them. Germline lookup yields CDR1 MNHEY and CDR2 SVGAGI. The chain's CDR3 is CASRAADTQYF. CDR3 nucleotides: TGTGCCAGCAGGGCTGCGGACACCCAGTACTTC.

V usage is TRBV9 and J usage is TRBJ2-7, with D possibly matching TRBD1 (6 bases). V was trimmed by 4 bases and J by 0 bases, leaving 17 bases between them. The CDR3 totals 16 residues. In germline, CDR1 is SGDLS, CDR2 YYNGEE. CDR3 sequence reads: CASSPRGQGTSYEQYF. Here the CDR3 DNA reads TGTGCCAGCAGCCCCAGAGGCCAGGGGACCTCCTACGAGCAGTACTTC.

The chain has TRBV2 and TRBJ2-5, with 7 bases identical to TRBD1. The CDR3 runs to 16 residues. The ends lost 2 bases at V and 4 bases at J; junction bases unmatched: 10. Germline loops: CDR1 SNHLY, CDR2 FYNNEI. CDR3 sequence (DNA): TGTGCCAGCAGTGAATTAGGGGGCCCTAGGGGAGAGACCCAGTACTTC. This codes for CASSELGGPRGETQYF.

The chain carries TRBV28 and TRBJ2-3; D possibly matches TRBD1 or TRBD2 (5 bases each). Trimming took off 5 bases at V and 0 bases at J, with 12 bases between the two ends. The CDR3 has 15 residues. CDR1 is MDHEN and CDR2 is SYDVKM in the germline V gene. The CDR3 DNA sequence: TGTGCCAGCAGTGAAGCAGGGACCAGCACAGATACGCAGTATTTT. Its translation is CASSEAGTSTDTQYF.

The chain links TRBV2 to TRBJ1-2; D call uncertain. CDR1 and CDR2 from the germline V gene are SNHLY and FYNNEI. V was clipped by 6 bases and J by 5 bases, with 16 bases between them. This CDR3 is 14 amino acids long. The CDR3 sequence: CASSPQAAEYGYTF. CDR3 sequence (DNA): TGTGCCAGCAGCCCCCAGGCGGCTGAGTATGGCTACACCTTC.

The gene calls are TRBV5-6 and TRBJ1-5; possible D gene TRBD1, 6 bases. V was cut by 3 bases and J by 3 bases, with 16 bases left in between. The CDR3 loop spans 16 amino acids. CDR1 is SGHDT and CDR2 is YYEEEE in the germline V gene. Here the CDR3 DNA reads TGTGCCAGCAGCTCCTTAGGGGGGGCTAACAATCAGCCCCAGCATTTT. Its protein is CASSSLGGANNQPQHF.

This clone was counted a few times. The chain recombines TRBV11-2 with TRBJ2-1, with TRBD2 identical over 8 bases. The CDR3 loop spans 14 amino acids. After removal of 4 bases from V and 4 bases from J, the junction contained 3 bases not matched to a gene. CDR1 is SGHAT and CDR2 is FQNNGV in the germline V gene. CDR3: CASSSLAGYNEQFF. CDR3 bases: TGTGCCAGCAGCTCTCTAGCGGGTTACAATGAGCAGTTCTTC.

The CDR3 DNA reads TGCAGCGTCTCCAGGGCAGGGGTGAATGAGCAGTTCTTC. It translates to CSVSRAGVNEQFF. This rearrangement joins TRBV29-1 to TRBJ2-1; maybe TRBD1 (6 bases). This CDR3 comprises 13 residues. Trimming left V 6 bases short and J 7 bases short, with 16 bases between. Germline lookup yields CDR1 SQVTM and CDR2 ANQGSEA.

The chain joins TRBV4-2 to TRBJ2-7; D is undetermined. The CDR3 extends over 14 amino acids. V lost 1 base, J lost 3 bases, and 10 bases lay in between. Germline V gene sequence: CDR1 LGHNA, CDR2 YNFKEQ. The CDR3 bases are TGTGCCAGCAGCCAAGCAGAGCGCCGCTACGAGCAGTACTTC. This translates into CASSQAERRYEQYF.

In nucleotides, the CDR3 is TGTGCCACCAGTGATAGGGACAGCTCCTACAATGAGCAGTTCTTC. As protein: CATSDRDSSYNEQFF. J is TRBJ2-1 and V is TRBV24-1; 7 bases agree with TRBD1. The V segment lost 3 bases and the J segment 0 bases; nucleotides outside the gene matches: 1. The CDR3 is made up of 15 amino acids. The V gene's germline CDR1 is KGHDR and CDR2 SFDVKD.

The chain recombines TRBV3-1 (or the pseudogene TRBV3-2) with TRBJ2-4; 7 bases map to TRBD1. This CDR3 comprises 15 residues. Trimming took 4 bases from V and 9 from J; bases not matched to a gene: 12. Germline values: CDR1 LGHDT, CDR2 YNNKEL (reference sequence). Here the CDR3 DNA reads TGTGCCAGCAGCCCCTCGACAGGGTCAAGTGGCATTCAGTACTTC. It specifies CASSPSTGSSGIQYF.

The chain uses TRBV9 and TRBJ2-1; maybe TRBD2 (6 bases). Germline CDR1 SGDLS, CDR2 YYNGEE. The V and J ends lost 4 bases and 0 bases respectively, with 8 bases between them. The CDR3 is 14 amino acids. CDR3: CASSISGSYNEQFF. The CDR3 nucleotides read TGTGCCAGCAGCATTAGCGGCTCCTACAATGAGCAGTTCTTC.

This chain uses TRBV5-1 with TRBJ1-1, with D maybe TRBD1 (5 bases). The V end was cut by 0 bases, the J end by 8 bases, with 11 bases between. The CDR3 totals 13 residues. CDR1 and CDR2 (germline): SGHRS, YFSETQ. In DNA, the CDR3 is TGCGCCAGCAGCTTGGGAGACAGACAGGAAGCTTTCTTT. Translation: CASSLGDRQEAFF.